This TCR beta chain emerged from a study of CD8+ T cells in alopecia areata. Investigators isolated RNA and reverse transcribed it into cDNA to act as the sequencing template. Method: immunoSEQ multiplex PCR; TCRdb's copy keeps in-frame clones and lacks some. Here the sample spans fewer than 250,000 clones, around three fifths being singletons. Regarding treatment: oral pan-JAK inhibitor, 5-10 mg twice daily. Individuals with alopecia areata gave both lesional scalp punch biopsies and peripheral blood for collection. The CDR3 is 15 amino acids. V gave up 0 bases and J gave up 4 bases, with 11 bases separating them. Germline V CDR1 and CDR2: MNHNY, SVGAGI (reference sequence).

Here the sequenced sample was CD4+ T cells sorted from blood, taken at approximately week 49, from a patient treated with tofacitinib. The genes are TRBV6-6 and TRBJ2-3; TRBD1 might be the D (6 bases). This TCR was sampled from a human donor with alopecia areata. The CDR3 reads CASSYSRAGADTQYF. The CDR3 bases are TGTGCCAGCAGTTACTCGAGGGCAGGGGCAGATACGCAGTATTTT.